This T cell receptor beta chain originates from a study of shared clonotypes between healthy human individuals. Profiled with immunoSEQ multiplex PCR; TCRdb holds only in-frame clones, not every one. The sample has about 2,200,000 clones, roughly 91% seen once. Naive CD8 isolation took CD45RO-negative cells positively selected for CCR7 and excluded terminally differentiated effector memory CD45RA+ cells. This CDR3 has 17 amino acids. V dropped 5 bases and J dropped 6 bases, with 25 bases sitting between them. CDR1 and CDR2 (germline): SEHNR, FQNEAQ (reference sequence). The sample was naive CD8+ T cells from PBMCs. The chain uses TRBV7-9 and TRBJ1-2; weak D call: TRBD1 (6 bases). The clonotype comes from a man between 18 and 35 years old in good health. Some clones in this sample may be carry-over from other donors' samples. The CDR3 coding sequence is TGTGCCAGCAGCCACAACAGGGCAGGGAAAATTTACGATGGCTACACCTTC. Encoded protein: CASSHNRAGKIYDGYTF.